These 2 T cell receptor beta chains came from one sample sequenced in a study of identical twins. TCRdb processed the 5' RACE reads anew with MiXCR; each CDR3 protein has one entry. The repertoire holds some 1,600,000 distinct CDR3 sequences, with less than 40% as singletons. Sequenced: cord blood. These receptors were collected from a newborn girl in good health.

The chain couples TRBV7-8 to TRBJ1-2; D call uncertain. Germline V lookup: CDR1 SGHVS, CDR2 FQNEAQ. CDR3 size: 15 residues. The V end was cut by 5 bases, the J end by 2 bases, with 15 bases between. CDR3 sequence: CASSLRPGINYGYTF. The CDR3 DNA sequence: TGTGCCAGCAGCCTTCGGCCGGGAATCAACTATGGCTACACCTTC.

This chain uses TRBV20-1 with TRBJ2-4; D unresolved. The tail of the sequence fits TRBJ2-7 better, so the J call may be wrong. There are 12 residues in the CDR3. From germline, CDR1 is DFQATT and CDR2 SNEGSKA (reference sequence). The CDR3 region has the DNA TGCAGTGCTAAGGCAGGACCCTACGAGCAGTACTTC. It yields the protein CSAKAGPYEQYF.